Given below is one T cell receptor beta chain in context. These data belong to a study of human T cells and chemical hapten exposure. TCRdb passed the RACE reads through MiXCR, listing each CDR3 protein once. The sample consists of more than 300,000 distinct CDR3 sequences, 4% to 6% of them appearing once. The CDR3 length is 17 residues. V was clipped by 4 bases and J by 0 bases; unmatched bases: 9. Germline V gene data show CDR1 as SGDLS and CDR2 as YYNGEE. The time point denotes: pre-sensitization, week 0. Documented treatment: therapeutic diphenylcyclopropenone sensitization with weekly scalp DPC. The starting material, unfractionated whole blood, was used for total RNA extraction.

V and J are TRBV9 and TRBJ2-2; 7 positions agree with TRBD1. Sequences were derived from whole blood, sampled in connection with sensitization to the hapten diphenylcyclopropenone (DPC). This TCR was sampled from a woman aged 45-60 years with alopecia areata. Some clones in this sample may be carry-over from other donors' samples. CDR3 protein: CASSIGRDSANTGELFF. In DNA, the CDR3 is TGTGCCAGCAGCATAGGTCGGGACAGCGCGAACACCGGGGAGCTGTTTTTT.